This note documents a single TCR beta chain sequence. As yet, its antigen is unknown. The data originate from a study of T cells expressing NK-cell markers. Study-level information: Obtained from sorted CD3+CD56+NKG2C+, CD3+CD56+NKG2C- and CD3+CD56-NKG2C+ T cells were the TCR beta repertoires. Seven sequenced donors out of eight were HCMV-seropositive, one seronegative.

A 5'RACE template switching approach incorporating UMIs was used to make TCR beta cDNA. No DNA is given; TCRdb re-called the 5' RACE reads and lists each CDR3 protein once. The sample includes 400,000 to 500,000 distinct CDR3 sequences. CDR1 is KGHSY, CDR2 FQNENV, per germline. The CDR3 covers 13 residues. Overall study results and limits: Dominant NKG2C+ clonotypes accounted for 1.0-7.0% of CD8+ T cells in about six donors.

The J gene is TRBJ1-2, the V gene TRBV16; TCRdb returns TRBD1, unconfirmable since there is no DNA. The sequence came from a woman between 18 and 69 years old in good health. The sample comprised blood T cells: a sorted CD56 or NKG2C T cell subset, CD4+ or CD8+ T cells, or bulk PBMC T cells (not recorded which). The CDR3 here is CASSQRQGDGYTF.